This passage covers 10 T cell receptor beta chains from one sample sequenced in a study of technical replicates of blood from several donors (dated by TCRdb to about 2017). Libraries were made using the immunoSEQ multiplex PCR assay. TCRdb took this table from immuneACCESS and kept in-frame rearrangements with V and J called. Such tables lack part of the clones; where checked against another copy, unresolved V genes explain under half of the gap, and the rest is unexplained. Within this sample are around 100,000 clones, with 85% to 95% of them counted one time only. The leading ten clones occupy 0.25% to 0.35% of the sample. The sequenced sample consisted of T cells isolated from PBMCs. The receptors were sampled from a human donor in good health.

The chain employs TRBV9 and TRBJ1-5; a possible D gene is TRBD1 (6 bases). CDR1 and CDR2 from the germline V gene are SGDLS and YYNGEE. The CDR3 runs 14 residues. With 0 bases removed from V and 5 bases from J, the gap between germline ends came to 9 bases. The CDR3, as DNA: TGTGCCAGCAGCGTAGGCAGGGGAGATCAGCCCCAGCATTTT. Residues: CASSVGRGDQPQHF.

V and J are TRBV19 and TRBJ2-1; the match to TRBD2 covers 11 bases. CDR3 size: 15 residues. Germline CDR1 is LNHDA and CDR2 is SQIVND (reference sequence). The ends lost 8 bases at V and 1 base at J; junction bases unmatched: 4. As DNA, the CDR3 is TGTGCCAGTGGAACTAGCGGGGGATCCTACAATGAGCAGTTCTTC. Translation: CASGTSGGSYNEQFF.

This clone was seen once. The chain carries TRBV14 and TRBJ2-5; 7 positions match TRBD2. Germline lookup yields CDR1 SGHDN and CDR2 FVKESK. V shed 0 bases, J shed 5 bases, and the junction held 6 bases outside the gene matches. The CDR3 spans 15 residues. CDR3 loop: CASSQDLAGAETQYF. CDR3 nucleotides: TGTGCCAGCAGCCAAGATCTCGCGGGAGCGGAGACCCAGTACTTC.

DNA of the CDR3: TGTGCCAGCAGCGTACGGGGCGGGACTAGTATAGCGGATACGCAGTATTTT. Protein sequence: CASSVRGGTSIADTQYF. The rearrangement joins TRBV9 to TRBJ2-3; TRBD2 matches 8 bases. The CDR3 sequence is 17 residues long. The V gene's germline CDR1 is SGDLS and CDR2 YYNGEE. V dropped 1 base and J dropped 6; count of bases not matched to a gene: 13.

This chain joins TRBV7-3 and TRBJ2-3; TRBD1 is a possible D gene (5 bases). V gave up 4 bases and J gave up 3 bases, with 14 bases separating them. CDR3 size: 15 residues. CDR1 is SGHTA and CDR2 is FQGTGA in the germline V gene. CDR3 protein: CASSSQGFVTDTQYF. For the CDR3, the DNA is TGTGCCAGCAGCTCCCAGGGTTTTGTAACAGATACGCAGTATTTT. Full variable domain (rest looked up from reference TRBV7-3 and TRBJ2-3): GAGVSQTPSNKVTEKGKYVELRCDPISGHTALYWYRQSLGQGPEFLIYFQGTGAADDSGLPNDRFFAVRPEGSVSTLKIQRTERGDSAVYLCASSSQGFVTDTQYFGPGTRLTVL.

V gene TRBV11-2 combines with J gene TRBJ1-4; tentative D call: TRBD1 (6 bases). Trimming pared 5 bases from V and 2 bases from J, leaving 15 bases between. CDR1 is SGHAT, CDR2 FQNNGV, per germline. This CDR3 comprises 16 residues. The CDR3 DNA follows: TGTGCCAGCAGCCCCCGTGGGGGGGCCACTAATGAAAAACTGTTTTTT. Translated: CASSPRGGATNEKLFF.

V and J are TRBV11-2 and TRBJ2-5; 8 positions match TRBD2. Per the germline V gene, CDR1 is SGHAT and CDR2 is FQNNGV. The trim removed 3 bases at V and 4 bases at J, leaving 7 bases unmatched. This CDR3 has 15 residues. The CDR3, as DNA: TGTGCCAGCAGCTTCGATAAGCTAGCGGGAGAGACCCAGTACTTC. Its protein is CASSFDKLAGETQYF.

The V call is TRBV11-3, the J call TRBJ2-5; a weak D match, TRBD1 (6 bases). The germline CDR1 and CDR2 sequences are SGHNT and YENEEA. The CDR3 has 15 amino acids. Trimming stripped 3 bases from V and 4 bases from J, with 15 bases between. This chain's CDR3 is CASSLGPPGAETQYF. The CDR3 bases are TGTGCCAGCAGCTTGGGCCCTCCAGGGGCAGAGACCCAGTACTTC.

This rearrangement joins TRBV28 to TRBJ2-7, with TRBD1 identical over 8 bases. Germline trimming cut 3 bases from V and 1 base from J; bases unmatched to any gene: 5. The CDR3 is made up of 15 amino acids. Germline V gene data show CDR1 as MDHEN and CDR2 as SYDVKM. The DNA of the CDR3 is TGTGCCAGCAGTTTGGGGACAGGTATGTCCTACGAGCAGTACTTC. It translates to CASSLGTGMSYEQYF.

In DNA form, the CDR3 reads TGTGCCAGTAGTCTCGGTTACCAGGGGGGCGAGCAGTACTTC. Residues: CASSLGYQGGEQYF. The chain joins TRBV19 to TRBJ2-7, with D perhaps TRBD1 (7 bases). Germline V gene sequence: CDR1 LNHDA, CDR2 SQIVND (reference sequence). This CDR3 region has 14 residues. Trimming removed 5 bases from V and 6 bases from J, with 17 bases in between.